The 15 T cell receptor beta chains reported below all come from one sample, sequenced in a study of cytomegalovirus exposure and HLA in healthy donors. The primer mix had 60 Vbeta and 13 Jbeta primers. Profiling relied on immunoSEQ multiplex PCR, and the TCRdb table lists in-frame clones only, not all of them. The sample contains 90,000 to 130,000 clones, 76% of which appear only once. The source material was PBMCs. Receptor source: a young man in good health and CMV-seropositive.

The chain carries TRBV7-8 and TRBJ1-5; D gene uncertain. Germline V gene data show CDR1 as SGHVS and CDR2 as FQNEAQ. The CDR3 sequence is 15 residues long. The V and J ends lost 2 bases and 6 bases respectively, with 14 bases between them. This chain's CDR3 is CASSLSAGLLQPQHF. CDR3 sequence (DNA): TGTGCCAGCAGCTTATCAGCGGGGTTGCTTCAGCCCCAGCATTTT. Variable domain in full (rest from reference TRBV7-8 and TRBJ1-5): GAGVSQSPRYKVAKRGQDVALRCDPISGHVSLFWYQQALGQGPEFLTYFQNEAQLDKSGLPSDRFFAERPEGSVSTLKIQRTQQEDSAVYLCASSLSAGLLQPQHFGDGTRLSIL.

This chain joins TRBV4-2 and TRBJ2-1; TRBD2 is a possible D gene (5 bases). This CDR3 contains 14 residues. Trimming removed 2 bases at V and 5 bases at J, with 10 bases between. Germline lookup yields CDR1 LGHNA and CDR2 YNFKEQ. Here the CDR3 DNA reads TGTGCCAGCAGCCAAACGACGAGGGACAATGAGCAGTTCTTC. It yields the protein CASSQTTRDNEQFF.

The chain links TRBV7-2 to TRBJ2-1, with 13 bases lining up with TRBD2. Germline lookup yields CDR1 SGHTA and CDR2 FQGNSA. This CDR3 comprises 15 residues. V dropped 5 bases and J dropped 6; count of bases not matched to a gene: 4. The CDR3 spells CASSLLAGGFNEQFF. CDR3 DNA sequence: TGTGCCAGCAGCCTACTAGCGGGGGGGTTCAATGAGCAGTTCTTC.

The CDR3 region has the DNA TGTGCCAGCACCACCACCGGCAGGGACTCCTACAATGAGCAGTTCTTC. Translated, it gives CASTTTGRDSYNEQFF. The chain couples TRBV28 to TRBJ2-1; D is possibly TRBD1 (5 bases). This CDR3 region has 16 residues. Looked up from germline, CDR1 is MDHEN and CDR2 is SYDVKM. Between the trimmed V and J ends, which lost 7 bases and 0 bases, there was a span of 16 bases.

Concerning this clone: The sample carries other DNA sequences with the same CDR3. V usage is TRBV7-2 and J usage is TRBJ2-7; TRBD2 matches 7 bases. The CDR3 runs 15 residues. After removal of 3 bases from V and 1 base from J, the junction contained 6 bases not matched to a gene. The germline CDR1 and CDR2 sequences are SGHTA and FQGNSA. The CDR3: CASSFRTSGSYEQYF. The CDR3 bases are TGTGCCAGCAGCTTTAGGACTAGTGGATCCTACGAGCAGTACTTC.

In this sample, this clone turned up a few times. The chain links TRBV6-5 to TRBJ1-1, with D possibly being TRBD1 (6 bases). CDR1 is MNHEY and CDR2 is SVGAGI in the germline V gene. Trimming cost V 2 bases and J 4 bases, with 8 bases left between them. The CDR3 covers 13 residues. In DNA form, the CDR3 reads TGTGCCAGCAGTTACCAGGGGAGCACTGAAGCTTTCTTT. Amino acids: CASSYQGSTEAFF.

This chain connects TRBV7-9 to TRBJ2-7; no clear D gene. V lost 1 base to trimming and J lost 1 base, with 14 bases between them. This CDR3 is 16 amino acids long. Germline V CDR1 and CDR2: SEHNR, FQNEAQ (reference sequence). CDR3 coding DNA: TGTGCCAGCAGCTTAGTGGGCACCTCCCGATCCTACGAGCAGTACTTC. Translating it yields CASSLVGTSRSYEQYF.

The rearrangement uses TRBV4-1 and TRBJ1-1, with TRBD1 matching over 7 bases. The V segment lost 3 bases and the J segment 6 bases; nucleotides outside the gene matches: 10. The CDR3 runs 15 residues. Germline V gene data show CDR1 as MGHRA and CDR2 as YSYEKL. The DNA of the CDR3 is TGCGCCAGCAGCCAGTACCCGGGACAGCAACCTGAAGCTTTCTTT. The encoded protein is CASSQYPGQQPEAFF.

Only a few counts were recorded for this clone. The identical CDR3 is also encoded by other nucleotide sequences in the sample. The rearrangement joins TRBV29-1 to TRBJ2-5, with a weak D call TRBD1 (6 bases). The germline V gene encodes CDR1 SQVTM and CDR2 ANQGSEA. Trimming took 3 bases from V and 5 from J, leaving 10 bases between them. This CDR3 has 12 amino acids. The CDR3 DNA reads TGCAGCGTTGACAGGGGCAGGGAGACCCAGTACTTC. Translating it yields CSVDRGRETQYF.

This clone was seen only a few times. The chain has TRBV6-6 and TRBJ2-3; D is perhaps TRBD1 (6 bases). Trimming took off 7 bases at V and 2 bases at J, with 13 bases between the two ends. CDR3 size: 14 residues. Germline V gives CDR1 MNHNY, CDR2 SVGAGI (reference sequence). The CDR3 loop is CASTHTGTTDTQYF. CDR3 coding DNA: TGTGCCAGCACCCATACAGGGACCACAGATACGCAGTATTTT.

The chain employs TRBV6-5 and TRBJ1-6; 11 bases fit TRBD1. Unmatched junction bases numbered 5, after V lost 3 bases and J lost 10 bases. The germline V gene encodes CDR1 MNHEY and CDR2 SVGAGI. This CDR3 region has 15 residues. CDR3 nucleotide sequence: TGTGCCAGCAGTTATGGGACAGGGGGTGGGTCACCCCTCCACTTT. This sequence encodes CASSYGTGGGSPLHF.

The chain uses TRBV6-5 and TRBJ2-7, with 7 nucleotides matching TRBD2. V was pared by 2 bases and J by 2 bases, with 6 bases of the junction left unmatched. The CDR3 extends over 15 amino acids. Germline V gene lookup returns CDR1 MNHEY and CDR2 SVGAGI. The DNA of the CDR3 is TGTGCCAGCAGTTACGGGGCGGGGGTGACCTACGAGCAGTACTTC. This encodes CASSYGAGVTYEQYF.

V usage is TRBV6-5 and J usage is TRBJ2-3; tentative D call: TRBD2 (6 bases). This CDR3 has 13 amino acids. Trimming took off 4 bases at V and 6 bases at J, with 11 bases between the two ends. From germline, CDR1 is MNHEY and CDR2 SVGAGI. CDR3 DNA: TGTGCCAGCAGTTCGATCGCGGGGGATACGCAGTATTTT. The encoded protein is CASSSIAGDTQYF.

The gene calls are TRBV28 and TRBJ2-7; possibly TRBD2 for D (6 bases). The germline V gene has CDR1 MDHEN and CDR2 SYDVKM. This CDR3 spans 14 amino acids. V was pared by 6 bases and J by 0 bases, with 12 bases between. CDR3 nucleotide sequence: TGTGCCAGCAGCCCCCGGCGGGACTCCTACGAGCAGTACTTC. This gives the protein CASSPRRDSYEQYF.

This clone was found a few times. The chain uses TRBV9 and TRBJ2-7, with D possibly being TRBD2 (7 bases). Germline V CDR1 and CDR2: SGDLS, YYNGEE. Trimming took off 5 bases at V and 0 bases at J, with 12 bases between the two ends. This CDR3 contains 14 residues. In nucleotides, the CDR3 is TGTGCCAGCAGTAGGGGGGGGAACTCCTACGAGCAGTACTTC. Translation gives CASSRGGNSYEQYF.